This TCR beta chain was retrieved from a study of blood T cells in healthy people across ages. The germline gives CDR1 DFQATT, CDR2 SNEGSKA (reference sequence). This CDR3 has 14 residues. Through a sample-barcoded 5' primer and a J-beta primer mix, a second PCR was run for about 6 to 11 cycles. MiXCR was run by TCRdb on the 5' RACE reads, yielding one entry per CDR3 protein. This sample has approximately 800,000 distinct CDR3 sequences; 55% to 65% occur once, and the top ten carry 28%. Sequencing was performed on blood. The TCR originated in a man aged 30 to 45 in good health. This chain links TRBV20-1 with TRBJ2-4; 7 bases are shared with TRBD1. Matching the DNA end better, TRBJ2-5 makes the J call doubtful. CDR3: CSAHDRVRQETQYF. The CDR3 region has the DNA TGCAGTGCTCACGACAGGGTCCGGCAAGAGACCCAGTACTTC.